Below, 28 T cell receptor beta chains from the same sample are listed, as sequenced in a study of PD-L1 blockade in urothelial cancer. Clones were read by immunoSEQ multiplex PCR, and TCRdb kept only the in-frame ones, dropping some. The sample has about 80,000 clones, 75% to 90% seen once. Here the sequenced sample was PBMCs, taken around atezolizumab (anti-PD-L1) treatment. The receptors come from a woman in her sixties or seventies with urothelial cancer.

This rearrangement joins TRBV27 to TRBJ1-2; D remains ambiguous. The CDR3 spans 12 residues. The ends were cut back, 2 bases at V and 6 bases at J, with 7 bases in the middle. Germline CDR1 reads MNHEY; CDR2 reads SMNVEV (reference sequence). The CDR3 reads CASSLAGDGYTF. The CDR3 DNA is TGTGCCAGCAGTTTAGCGGGCGATGGCTACACCTTC.

This chain uses TRBV4-1 with TRBJ2-5; 9 nucleotides align to TRBD1. After removal of 0 bases from V and 4 bases from J, the junction contained 9 bases not matched to a gene. This CDR3 has 17 residues. Germline lookup yields CDR1 MGHRA and CDR2 YSYEKL. The CDR3 here is CASSQEGNSGQGETQYF. Here the CDR3 DNA reads TGCGCCAGCAGCCAAGAAGGAAATTCGGGACAGGGAGAGACCCAGTACTTC.

This rearrangement joins TRBV27 to TRBJ2-1; maybe TRBD1 (6 bases). The V end lost 4 bases, the J end lost 9 bases, and 25 bases lay between the germline ends. Looked up from germline, CDR1 is MNHEY and CDR2 is SMNVEV (reference sequence). The CDR3 totals 17 residues. The CDR3 loop reads CASSSPQGRGEIGEQFF. As DNA, the CDR3 is TGTGCCAGCAGTTCACCACAGGGTAGGGGAGAAATCGGTGAGCAGTTCTTC.

This rearrangement joins TRBV4-2 to TRBJ2-3; 11 bases agree with TRBD2. The CDR3 loop spans 17 amino acids. Trimming took 4 bases from V and 2 from J; bases not matched to a gene: 8. Germline V gene sequence: CDR1 LGHNA, CDR2 YNFKEQ. Written as DNA, the CDR3 is TGTGCCAGCAGCCGCTATAAGACTAGCGGGGACACAGATACGCAGTATTTT. Protein: CASSRYKTSGDTDTQYF.

This chain links TRBV5-1 with TRBJ1-1; D is uncertain. There are 15 residues in the CDR3. Trimming removed 5 bases from V and 1 base from J, with 15 bases in between. The germline gives CDR1 SGHRS, CDR2 YFSETQ. This chain's CDR3 is CASSVQRASNTEAFF. The CDR3 nucleotides read TGCGCCAGCAGTGTCCAACGTGCGTCGAACACTGAAGCTTTCTTT.

To note about this clone: One junction end disagrees with the germline gene, perhaps due to a read error. The V call is TRBV5-1, the J call TRBJ2-1, with TRBD2 matching over 7 bases. The CDR3 is 16 residues long. CDR1 is SGHRS and CDR2 is YFSETQ in the germline V gene. Here the CDR3 DNA reads TGCGCCAGCAGTTTGGAGGGAGGGCTATCCCTTGATGAGCAGTTCTTC. This gives the protein CASSLEGGLSLDEQFF. The entire variable domain, with the rest obtained from reference TRBV5-1 and TRBJ2-1, is as follows: KAGVTQTPRYLIKTRGQQVTLSCSPISGHRSVSWYQQTPGQGLQFLFEYFSETQRNKGNFPGRFSGRQFSNSRSEMNVSTLELGDSALYLCASSLEGGLSLDEQFFGPGTRLTVL.

The chain joins TRBV19 to TRBJ1-2, with unresolved D. V was shortened by 2 bases and J by 2 bases, with 18 bases between the two germline ends. The CDR3 loop spans 17 amino acids. The germline gives CDR1 LNHDA, CDR2 SQIVND (reference sequence). CDR3 loop: CASSISLGVLGNYGYTF. CDR3 DNA sequence: TGTGCCAGTAGTATAAGCCTAGGAGTCCTTGGCAACTATGGCTACACCTTC.

The chain is built from TRBV11-2 and TRBJ2-5, with TRBD1 matching 7 bases. V lost 5 bases and J lost 3; bases outside the gene matches: 9. CDR3 length: 15 amino acids. Germline lookup yields CDR1 SGHAT and CDR2 FQNNGV. The CDR3 region is CASSRNTGTEETQYF. CDR3 DNA: TGTGCCAGCAGCAGGAATACCGGGACAGAAGAGACCCAGTACTTC. The variable domain in full, with the rest retrieved from reference TRBV11-2 and TRBJ2-5, is EAGVAQSPRYKIIEKRQSVAFWCNPISGHATLYWYQQILGQGPKLLIQFQNNGVVDDSQLPKDRFSAERLKGVDSTLKIQPAKLEDSAVYLCASSRNTGTEETQYFGPGTRLLVL.

The genes are TRBV27 and TRBJ1-2, with 8 nucleotides matching TRBD1. V was pared by 6 bases and J by 5 bases, with 14 bases of the junction left unmatched. The CDR3 contains 16 residues. Per the germline V gene, CDR1 is MNHEY and CDR2 is SMNVEV (reference sequence). The CDR3 is CASRWGPGRTGYGYTF. DNA of the CDR3: TGTGCCAGCAGATGGGGCCCTGGTCGGACAGGGTATGGCTACACCTTC.

V is TRBV7-9 and J is TRBJ2-7; the D is unclear. V lost 2 bases to trimming and J lost 2 bases, with 10 bases between them. This CDR3 has 14 residues. From germline, CDR1 is SEHNR and CDR2 FQNEAQ (reference sequence). The CDR3 DNA sequence: TGTGCCAGCAGCTTATCCGAGCTTCCCTACGAGCAGTACTTC. Protein sequence: CASSLSELPYEQYF.

The V call is TRBV11-3, the J call TRBJ1-4; 7 nucleotides match TRBD1. CDR1 and CDR2 from the germline V gene are SGHNT and YENEEA. This CDR3 spans 17 amino acids. V was pared by 2 bases and J by 8 bases, with 14 bases of the junction left unmatched. The DNA for the CDR3 is TGTGCCAGCAGCTTAATACCTCCAAAGAGGGGGCGAGAAAAACTGTTTTTT. It specifies CASSLIPPKRGREKLFF.

The chain has TRBV7-7 and TRBJ2-1, with a tentative D call TRBD1 (7 bases). V was clipped by 8 bases and J by 7 bases, with 15 bases between them. Germline values: CDR1 SSHAT, CDR2 FNYEAQ (reference sequence). The CDR3 is made up of 13 amino acids. CDR3 DNA: TGTGCCAGCGTGCCGGAGGGGGCAAATGAGCAGTTCTTC. Translating it yields CASVPEGANEQFF.

The chain employs TRBV10-1 and TRBJ1-1; D not certain. In germline, CDR1 is WNHNN, CDR2 SYGVQD (reference sequence). The CDR3 is 15 amino acids. Trimming stripped 10 bases from V and 7 bases from J, with 25 bases between. CDR3: CATSPGVNRRNEAFF. The CDR3 region has the DNA TGCGCCACCTCGCCCGGTGTGAACAGAAGGAATGAAGCTTTCTTT.

The chain carries TRBV30 and TRBJ2-7; 8 nucleotides line up with TRBD1. Germline CDR1 and CDR2: GTSNPN and SVGIG (reference sequence). The J segment lost 5 bases and the V segment lost 4 bases, leaving 1 base of the junction unmatched. The length of the CDR3 is 11 residues. The DNA of the CDR3 is TGTGCCTGGATGGACAGGGACGAGCAGTACTTC. Protein product: CAWMDRDEQYF.

V and J are TRBV18 and TRBJ2-7, with TRBD1 matching 7 bases. This CDR3 comprises 13 residues. The germline CDR1 and CDR2 sequences are KGHSH and LQKENI. Germline trimming cut 4 bases from V and 4 bases from J; bases unmatched to any gene: 4. The CDR3 DNA sequence: TGTGCCAGCTCACTACAGGACAGGTACGAGCAGTACTTC. Its protein is CASSLQDRYEQYF.

The V call is TRBV9, the J call TRBJ2-3; TRBD2 agrees at 8 bases. With V trimmed by 3 bases and J by 6 bases, 6 bases remained unmatched. The CDR3 contains 14 residues. Germline loops: CDR1 SGDLS, CDR2 YYNGEE. The CDR3 DNA follows: TGTGCCAGCAGCGCCGGGGGGGAAACGGATACGCAGTATTTT. Its translation: CASSAGGETDTQYF.

The chain links TRBV28 to TRBJ2-1, with TRBD2 identical over 8 bases. The length of the CDR3 is 15 residues. The germline V gene has CDR1 MDHEN and CDR2 SYDVKM. V lost 5 bases and J lost 10; bases outside the gene matches: 13. The chain's CDR3 is CASSPHGSGSGEQFF. The CDR3 bases are TGTGCCAGCAGTCCACATGGGAGCGGGAGTGGCGAGCAGTTCTTC.

This clone was picked up a small number of times. The rearrangement links TRBV6-6 to TRBJ1-6; D gene unclear. The CDR3 spans 14 residues. CDR1 and CDR2 from the germline V gene are MNHNY and SVGAGI (reference sequence). V was shortened by 4 bases and J by 7 bases, with 11 bases between the two germline ends. CDR3 in amino acids: CASSSFPGNSPLHF. The CDR3 bases are TGTGCCAGCAGTTCGTTCCCGGGGAATTCACCCCTCCACTTT.

The J gene is TRBJ1-1, the V gene TRBV9; D remains ambiguous. Trimming took 3 bases from V and 7 from J, leaving 16 bases between them. Germline V lookup: CDR1 SGDLS, CDR2 YYNGEE. The CDR3 consists of 14 residues. CDR3 nucleotides: TGTGCCAGCAGCGCCATCGGGATTGGAAATGAAGCTTTCTTT. Its translation: CASSAIGIGNEAFF.

The chain combines TRBV6-1 with TRBJ1-1; the match to TRBD1 covers 7 bases. The CDR3 covers 14 residues. Losses at the gene ends were 6 bases for V and 0 bases for J; bases not matched to a gene: 4. Per the germline V gene, CDR1 is MNHNS and CDR2 is SASEGT. The CDR3 region has the DNA TGTGCCAGCAGGTCGGGACAGATGAACACTGAAGCTTTCTTT. As protein: CASRSGQMNTEAFF.

The rearrangement links TRBV27 to TRBJ2-7, with 9 nucleotides matching TRBD1. CDR3 length: 15 amino acids. With 5 bases clipped from V and 5 bases from J, the junction kept 10 bases outside the gene matches. In germline, CDR1 is MNHEY, CDR2 SMNVEV (reference sequence). As DNA, the CDR3 is TGTGCCAGCAGTCAGCGGACAGGGGCGGTCCACGAGCAGTACTTC. Protein: CASSQRTGAVHEQYF.

The genes are TRBV10-3 and TRBJ2-7; TRBD2 is a possible D gene (5 bases). The CDR3 runs 16 residues. V shed 0 bases and J shed 2 bases, with 14 bases lying between them. Germline V gives CDR1 ENHRY, CDR2 SYGVKD. Here the CDR3 reads CAISESRGQVTYEQYF. CDR3 bases: TGTGCCATCAGTGAGTCGCGAGGGCAGGTCACCTACGAGCAGTACTTC.

This clone was seen a single time. The genes are TRBV28 and TRBJ1-1, with 10 bases fitting TRBD1. CDR1 and CDR2 (germline): MDHEN, SYDVKM. V shed 6 bases, J shed 0 bases, and the junction held 10 bases outside the gene matches. This CDR3 has 17 amino acids. The CDR3 loop is CASSSGTGVFMNTEAFF. The CDR3 DNA is TGTGCCAGCAGCTCCGGGACAGGGGTTTTTATGAACACTGAAGCTTTCTTT.

The V call is TRBV5-1, the J call TRBJ2-7; D perhaps matches TRBD2 (6 bases). V lost 4 bases and J 6 bases, leaving 14 bases between the germline ends. This CDR3 region has 13 residues. Germline V gene sequence: CDR1 SGHRS, CDR2 YFSETQ. The CDR3 nucleotides read TGCGCCAGCAGCCACGGGACTCTATCCGAGCAGTACTTC. Protein product: CASSHGTLSEQYF.

The genes are TRBV6-1 and TRBJ2-7; the match to TRBD1 covers 9 bases. The CDR3 has 14 amino acids. Germline V lookup: CDR1 MNHNS, CDR2 SASEGT. Unmatched junction bases numbered 6, after V lost 8 bases and J lost 1 base. CDR3 nucleotides: TGTGCCAGCCAGGCCGGGACAGGGTCCTACGAGCAGTACTTC. Protein: CASQAGTGSYEQYF.

This rearrangement joins TRBV2 to TRBJ1-5; 7 bases match TRBD1. The CDR3 has 14 residues. Germline V gene sequence: CDR1 SNHLY, CDR2 FYNNEI. V shed 8 bases, J shed 0 bases, and the junction held 4 bases outside the gene matches. CDR3 nucleotides: TGTGCCAGCGGGACAGTTTATAGCAATCAGCCCCAGCATTTT. Protein product: CASGTVYSNQPQHF.

The genes are TRBV5-1 and TRBJ2-5; D is ambiguous. CDR1 SGHRS and CDR2 YFSETQ come from the germline V gene. Trimming shortened V by 0 bases and J by 5 bases, and 14 bases separated the two germline ends. This CDR3 has 15 amino acids. The CDR3 spells CASSLVSAGTETQYF. In DNA form, the CDR3 reads TGCGCCAGCAGCTTGGTTTCCGCCGGTACGGAGACCCAGTACTTC.

V is TRBV4-1 and J is TRBJ1-2, with 9 bases that match TRBD1. Trimming removed 1 base from V and 5 bases from J; junction bases left unmatched: 5. The CDR3 consists of 15 residues. Germline lookup yields CDR1 MGHRA and CDR2 YSYEKL. Here the CDR3 DNA reads TGCGCCAGCAGCCAAGGGGGGACAGGGAGTTATGGCTACACCTTC. It codes for CASSQGGTGSYGYTF.